One and the same sample provided the 10 T cell receptor beta chains below, sequenced in a study of shared clonotypes between healthy human individuals. Method: immunoSEQ multiplex PCR; TCRdb's copy keeps in-frame clones and lacks some. The sample gives some 1,400,000 clones, around 97% of which show up once; approximately 1% is in the top ten. Sequences were obtained from naive CD4+ T cells sorted from blood. Subset: CD45RA+ positively selected. These receptors were obtained from a young man in good health.

This clone occurred once. This rearrangement joins TRBV9 to TRBJ2-2; possibly TRBD2 for D (7 bases). Trimming left V 4 bases short and J 4 bases short, with 14 bases between. Germline V gene lookup returns CDR1 SGDLS and CDR2 YYNGEE. This CDR3 is built from 15 residues. The CDR3 spells CASSPGGASTGELFF. The DNA for the CDR3 is TGTGCCAGCAGCCCTGGGGGGGCGTCCACCGGGGAGCTGTTTTTT.

This chain uses TRBV7-9 with TRBJ1-4; D gene unclear. Trimming shortened V by 1 base and J by 13 bases, and 7 bases separated the two germline ends. Germline values: CDR1 SEHNR, CDR2 FQNEAQ (reference sequence). The CDR3 extends over 11 amino acids. CDR3 nucleotide sequence: TGTGCCAGCAGCTTAGAGCGTGGACTGTTTTTT. Translating gives CASSLERGLFF.

The chain joins TRBV5-5 to TRBJ2-1; D uncertain. V lost 4 bases to trimming and J lost 8 bases, with 10 bases between them. The CDR3 spans 12 residues. Germline values: CDR1 SGHKS, CDR2 YYEKEE (reference sequence). The CDR3: CASSKMWDEQFF. The CDR3 coding sequence is TGTGCCAGCAGCAAAATGTGGGATGAGCAGTTCTTC. The complete variable domain, with remaining parts taken from reference TRBV5-5 and TRBJ2-1, reads DAGVTQSPTHLIKTRGQQVTLRCSPISGHKSVSWYQQVLGQGPQFIFQYYEKEERGRGNFPDRFSARQFPNYSSELNVNALLLGDSALYLCASSKMWDEQFFGPGTRLTVL.

CDR3 in DNA: TGCGCCAGCAGCTTGGCTCCAACAGGAAAAGAGACCCAGTACTTC. Amino acids: CASSLAPTGKETQYF. The J gene is TRBJ2-5, the V gene TRBV5-1; possibly TRBD1 for D (5 bases). CDR1 SGHRS and CDR2 YFSETQ come from the germline V gene. V was trimmed by 0 bases and J by 3 bases, leaving 12 bases between them. This CDR3 is built from 15 residues.

The chain combines TRBV2 with TRBJ2-5; unclear D gene. The length of the CDR3 is 11 residues. Trimming shortened V by 5 bases and J by 2 bases, and 3 bases separated the two germline ends. In germline, CDR1 is SNHLY, CDR2 FYNNEI. The CDR3 bases are TGTGCCAGCAGTTTACAAGAGACCCAGTACTTC. This codes for CASSLQETQYF.

The chain is built from TRBV9 and TRBJ2-2; TRBD1 matches 12 bases. Trimming at V came to 3 bases and at J to 4 bases, leaving 1 base not matched to a gene. The CDR3 is 15 residues long. Germline CDR1 SGDLS, CDR2 YYNGEE. The CDR3 DNA reads as TGTGCCAGCAGCGGGGGACAGGGGGCCACCGGGGAGCTGTTTTTT. Translating it yields CASSGGQGATGELFF.

The chain uses TRBV4-1 and TRBJ2-2, with D hard to call. V lost 0 bases and J 9 bases, leaving 14 bases between the germline ends. Germline-derived CDR1 and CDR2 are MGHRA and YSYEKL. The CDR3 spans 15 residues. CDR3 in amino acids: CASSQEGPRNRELFF. The CDR3 bases are TGCGCCAGCAGCCAAGAAGGACCGAGAAATAGGGAGCTGTTTTTT.

This clone was seen a single time. The chain recombines TRBV28 with TRBJ1-2; 7 nucleotides match TRBD1. With V trimmed by 7 bases and J by 6 bases, 11 bases remained unmatched. CDR3 size: 14 residues. Germline CDR1 MDHEN, CDR2 SYDVKM. The CDR3 DNA reads as TGTGCCAGCAAATCAAGGGGGCAGGGGAATGGCTACACCTTC. Translated: CASKSRGQGNGYTF.

The genes are TRBV2 and TRBJ1-2; D is possibly TRBD1 (6 bases). Trimming took 3 bases from V and 4 from J, leaving 12 bases between them. The CDR3 totals 14 residues. Germline V gene sequence: CDR1 SNHLY, CDR2 FYNNEI. The CDR3 sequence: CASSDKQGFYGYTF. The CDR3 bases are TGTGCCAGCAGTGACAAACAGGGATTCTATGGCTACACCTTC.

The V gene is TRBV7-6, the J gene TRBJ2-1; 12 positions agree with TRBD2. V lost 3 bases, J lost 9 bases, and 6 bases stayed unmatched. CDR1 is SGHVS and CDR2 is FNYEAQ in the germline V gene. The CDR3 extends over 15 amino acids. CDR3 nucleotides: TGTGCCAGCAGCTTTGCTAGCGGGAGGGTCGTTGAGCAGTTCTTC. Protein product: CASSFASGRVVEQFF.